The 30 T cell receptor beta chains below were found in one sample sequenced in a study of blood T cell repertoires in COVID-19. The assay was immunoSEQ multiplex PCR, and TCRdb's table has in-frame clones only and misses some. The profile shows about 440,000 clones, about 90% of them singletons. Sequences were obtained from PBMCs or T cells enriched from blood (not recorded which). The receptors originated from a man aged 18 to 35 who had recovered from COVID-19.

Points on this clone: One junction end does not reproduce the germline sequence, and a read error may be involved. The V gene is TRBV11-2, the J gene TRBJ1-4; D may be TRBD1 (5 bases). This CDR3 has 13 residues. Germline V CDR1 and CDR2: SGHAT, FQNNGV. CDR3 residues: CASSLEGRGWQQF. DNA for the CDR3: TGTGCCAGCAGCTTAGAGGGCCGGGGGTGGCAGCAATTT. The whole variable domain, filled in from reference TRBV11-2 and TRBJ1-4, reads EAGVAQSPRYKIIEKRQSVAFWCNPISGHATLYWYQQILGQGPKLLIQFQNNGVVDDSQLPKDRFSAERLKGVDSTLKIQPAKLEDSAVYLCASSLEGRGWQQFGSGTQLSVL.

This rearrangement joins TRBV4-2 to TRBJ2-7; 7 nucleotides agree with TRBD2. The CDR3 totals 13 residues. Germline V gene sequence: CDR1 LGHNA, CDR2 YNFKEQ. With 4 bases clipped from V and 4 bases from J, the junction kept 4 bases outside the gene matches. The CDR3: CASSLGGSYEQYF. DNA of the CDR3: TGTGCCAGCAGCCTTGGCGGGAGTTACGAGCAGTACTTC.

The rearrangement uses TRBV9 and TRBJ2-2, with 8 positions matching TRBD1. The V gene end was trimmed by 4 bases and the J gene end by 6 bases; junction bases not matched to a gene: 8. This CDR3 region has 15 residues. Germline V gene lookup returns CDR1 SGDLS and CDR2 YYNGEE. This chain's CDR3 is CASSTTGELSGELFF. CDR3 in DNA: TGTGCCAGCAGCACGACAGGGGAATTGTCCGGGGAGCTGTTTTTT.

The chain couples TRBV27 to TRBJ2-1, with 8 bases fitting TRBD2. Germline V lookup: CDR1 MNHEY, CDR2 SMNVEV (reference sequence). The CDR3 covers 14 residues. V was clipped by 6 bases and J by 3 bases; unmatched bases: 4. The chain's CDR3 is CASSSGSDYNEQFF. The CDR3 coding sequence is TGTGCCAGCAGCAGCGGGAGTGACTACAATGAGCAGTTCTTC.

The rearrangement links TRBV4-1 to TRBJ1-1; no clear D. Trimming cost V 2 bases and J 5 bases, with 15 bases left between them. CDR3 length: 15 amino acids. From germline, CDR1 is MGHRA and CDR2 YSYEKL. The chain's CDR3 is CASSQNRDWGTEAFF. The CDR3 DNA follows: TGCGCCAGCAGCCAAAATCGGGATTGGGGAACTGAAGCTTTCTTT.

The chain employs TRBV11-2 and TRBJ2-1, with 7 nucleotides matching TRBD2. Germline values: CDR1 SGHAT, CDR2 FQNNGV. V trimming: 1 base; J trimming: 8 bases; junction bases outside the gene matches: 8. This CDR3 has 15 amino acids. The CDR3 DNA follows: TGTGCCAGCAGCTTAGGGGGCGGGAGTTTCGATGAGCAGTTCTTC. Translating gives CASSLGGGSFDEQFF.

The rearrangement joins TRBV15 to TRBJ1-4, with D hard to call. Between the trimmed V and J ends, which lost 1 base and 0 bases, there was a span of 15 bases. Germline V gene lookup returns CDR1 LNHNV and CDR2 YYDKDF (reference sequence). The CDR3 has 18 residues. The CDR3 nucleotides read TGTGCCACCAGCAGAGTAAGGGCACGCGGGGCAACTAATGAAAAACTGTTTTTT. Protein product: CATSRVRARGATNEKLFF.

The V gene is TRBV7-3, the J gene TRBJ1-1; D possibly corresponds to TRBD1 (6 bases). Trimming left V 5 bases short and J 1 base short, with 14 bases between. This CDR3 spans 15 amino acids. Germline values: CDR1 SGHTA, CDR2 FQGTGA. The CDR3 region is CASSTRGAANTEAFF. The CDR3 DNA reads TGTGCCAGCAGCACCAGGGGCGCGGCGAACACTGAAGCTTTCTTT.

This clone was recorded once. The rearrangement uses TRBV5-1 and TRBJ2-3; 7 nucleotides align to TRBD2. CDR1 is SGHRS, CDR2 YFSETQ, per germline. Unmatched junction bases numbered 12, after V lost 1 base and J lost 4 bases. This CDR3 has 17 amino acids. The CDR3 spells CASSLTLLAGVPDTQYF. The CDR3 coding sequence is TGCGCCAGCAGCTTGACCCTTTTAGCGGGCGTTCCAGATACGCAGTATTTT.

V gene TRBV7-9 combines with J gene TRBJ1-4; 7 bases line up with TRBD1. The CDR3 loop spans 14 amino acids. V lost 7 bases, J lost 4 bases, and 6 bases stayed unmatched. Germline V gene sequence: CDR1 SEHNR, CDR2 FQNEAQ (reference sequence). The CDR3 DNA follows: TGTGCCAGCAATAGACAGGGTCGTAATGAAAAACTGTTTTTT. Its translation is CASNRQGRNEKLFF.

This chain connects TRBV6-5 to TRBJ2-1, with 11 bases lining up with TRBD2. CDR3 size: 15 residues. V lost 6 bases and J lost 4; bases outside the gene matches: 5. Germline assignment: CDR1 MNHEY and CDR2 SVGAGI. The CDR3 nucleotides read TGTGCCAGCAGCGCCGGACTAGCGGGTTACAATGAGCAGTTCTTC. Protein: CASSAGLAGYNEQFF.

In DNA form, the CDR3 reads TGTGCCACCCAGAGGGGGACGGAAGCTAACTATGGCTACACCTTC. Protein: CATQRGTEANYGYTF. V and J are TRBV19 and TRBJ1-2, with D possibly being TRBD1 (6 bases). The CDR3 runs 15 residues. Trimming removed 10 bases at V and 0 bases at J, with 18 bases between. CDR1 is LNHDA, CDR2 SQIVND, per germline (reference sequence).

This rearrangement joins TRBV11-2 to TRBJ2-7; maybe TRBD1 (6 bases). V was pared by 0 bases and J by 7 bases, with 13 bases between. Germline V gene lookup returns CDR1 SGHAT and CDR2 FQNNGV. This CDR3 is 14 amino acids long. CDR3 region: CASSLDVRGREQYF. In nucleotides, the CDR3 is TGTGCCAGCAGCTTAGATGTCAGGGGTCGGGAGCAGTACTTC.

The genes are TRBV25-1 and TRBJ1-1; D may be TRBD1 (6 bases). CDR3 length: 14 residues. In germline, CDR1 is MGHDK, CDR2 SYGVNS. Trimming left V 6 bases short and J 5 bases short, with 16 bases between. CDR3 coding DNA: TGTGCCAGCAGCCGAAGGGGGGGAGCGACTGAAGCTTTCTTT. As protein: CASSRRGGATEAFF.

CDR3 DNA: TGCGCCAGCAGCCGGACAGGGAATAATTCACCCCTCCACTTT. It encodes CASSRTGNNSPLHF. The gene calls are TRBV10-1 and TRBJ1-6, with 8 bases lining up with TRBD1. Germline trimming cut 6 bases from V and 5 bases from J; bases unmatched to any gene: 3. Germline assignment: CDR1 WNHNN and CDR2 SYGVQD (reference sequence). The CDR3 sequence is 14 residues long.

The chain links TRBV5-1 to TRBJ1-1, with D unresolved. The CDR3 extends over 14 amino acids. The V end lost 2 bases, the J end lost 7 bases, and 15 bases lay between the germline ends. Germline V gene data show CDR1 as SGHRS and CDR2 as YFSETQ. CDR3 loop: CASSLLGGPDEAFF. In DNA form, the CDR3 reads TGCGCCAGCAGCTTACTCGGTGGGCCAGATGAAGCTTTCTTT.

The CDR3 DNA reads TGTGCCAGCTCACCACAGAGGACAGATACGCAGTATTTT. Translating gives CASSPQRTDTQYF. This chain uses TRBV18 with TRBJ2-3; D unresolved. Trimming took off 1 base at V and 3 bases at J, with 5 bases between the two ends. CDR1 and CDR2 from the germline V gene are KGHSH and LQKENI. The CDR3 runs to 13 residues. The variable domain in full, with the rest retrieved from reference TRBV18 and TRBJ2-3, is NAGVMQNPRHLVRRRGQEARLRCSPMKGHSHVYWYRQLPEEGLKFMVYLQKENIIDESGMPKERFSAEFPKEGPSILRIQQVVRGDSAAYFCASSPQRTDTQYFGPGTRLTVL.

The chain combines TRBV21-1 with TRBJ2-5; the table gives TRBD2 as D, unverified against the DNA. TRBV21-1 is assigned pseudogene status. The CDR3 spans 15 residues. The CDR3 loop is CASSTPLAAQETQYF. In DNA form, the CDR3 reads TGTGCCAGCAGCACCCCTCTAGCGGCCCAAGAGACCCAGTACTTC.

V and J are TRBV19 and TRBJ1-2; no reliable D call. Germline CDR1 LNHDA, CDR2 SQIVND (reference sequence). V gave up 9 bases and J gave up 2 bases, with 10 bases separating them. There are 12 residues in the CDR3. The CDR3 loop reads CASHRLNYGYTF. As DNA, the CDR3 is TGTGCCAGCCATAGACTGAACTATGGCTACACCTTC. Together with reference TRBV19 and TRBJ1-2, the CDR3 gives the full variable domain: DGGITQSPKYLFRKEGQNVTLSCEQNLNHDAMYWYRQDPGQGLRLIYYSQIVNDFQKGDIAEGYSVSREKKESFPLTVTSAQKNPTAFYLCASHRLNYGYTFGSGTRLTVV.

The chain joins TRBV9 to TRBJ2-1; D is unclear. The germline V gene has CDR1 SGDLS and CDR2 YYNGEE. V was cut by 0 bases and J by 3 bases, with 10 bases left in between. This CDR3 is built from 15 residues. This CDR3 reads CASSVEALVYNEQFF. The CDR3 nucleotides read TGTGCCAGCAGCGTAGAAGCTCTGGTCTACAATGAGCAGTTCTTC.

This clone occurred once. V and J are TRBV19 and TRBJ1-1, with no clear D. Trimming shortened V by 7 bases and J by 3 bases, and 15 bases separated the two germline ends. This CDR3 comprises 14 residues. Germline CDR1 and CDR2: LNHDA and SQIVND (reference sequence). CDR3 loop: CASNLGEGYTEAFF. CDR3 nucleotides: TGTGCCAGTAATCTGGGCGAGGGATACACTGAAGCTTTCTTT.

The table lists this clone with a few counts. In DNA, the CDR3 is TGTGCCAGCAGCTCAGGGACAGGGGGCGGTCAGCCCCAGCATTTT. This codes for CASSSGTGGGQPQHF. The chain links TRBV7-6 to TRBJ1-5; 12 bases are a match to TRBD1. The junction had 4 bases not matched to a gene; V was cut back by 4 bases and J by 6 bases. The germline CDR1 and CDR2 sequences are SGHVS and FNYEAQ. This CDR3 spans 15 amino acids.

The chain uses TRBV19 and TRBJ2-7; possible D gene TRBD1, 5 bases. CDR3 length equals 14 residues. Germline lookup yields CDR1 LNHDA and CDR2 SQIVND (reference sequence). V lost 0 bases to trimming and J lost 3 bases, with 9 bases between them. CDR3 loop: CASSIDGQGYEQYF. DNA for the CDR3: TGTGCCAGTAGTATAGATGGCCAGGGCTACGAGCAGTACTTC.

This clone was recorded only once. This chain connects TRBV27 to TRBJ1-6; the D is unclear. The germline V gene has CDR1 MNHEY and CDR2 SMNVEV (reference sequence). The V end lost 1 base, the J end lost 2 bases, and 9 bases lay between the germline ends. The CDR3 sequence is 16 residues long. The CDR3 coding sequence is TGTGCCAGCAGTTTATTCGGGAAGGCCTATAATTCACCCCTCCACTTT. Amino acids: CASSLFGKAYNSPLHF.

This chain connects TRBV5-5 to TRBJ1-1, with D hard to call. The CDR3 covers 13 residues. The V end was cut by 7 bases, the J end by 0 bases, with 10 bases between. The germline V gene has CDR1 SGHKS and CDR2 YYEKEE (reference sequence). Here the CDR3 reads CASVFEMNTEAFF. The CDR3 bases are TGTGCCAGCGTGTTCGAGATGAACACTGAAGCTTTCTTT.

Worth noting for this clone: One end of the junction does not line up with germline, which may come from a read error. The DNA of the CDR3 is TGCTCGGGGGGGCGCGACCATGGCTACACCTTC. This translates into CSGGRDHGYTF. The V gene is TRBV28, the J gene TRBJ1-2, with D possibly matching TRBD1 (6 bases). CDR3 size: 11 residues. Germline V gene data show CDR1 as MDHEN and CDR2 as SYDVKM.

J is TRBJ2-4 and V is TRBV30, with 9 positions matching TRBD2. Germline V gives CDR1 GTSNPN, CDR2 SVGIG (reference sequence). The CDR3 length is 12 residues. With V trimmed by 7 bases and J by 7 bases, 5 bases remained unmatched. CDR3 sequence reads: CAFSGSANIQYF. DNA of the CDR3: TGTGCCTTTAGCGGGAGTGCGAACATTCAGTACTTC.

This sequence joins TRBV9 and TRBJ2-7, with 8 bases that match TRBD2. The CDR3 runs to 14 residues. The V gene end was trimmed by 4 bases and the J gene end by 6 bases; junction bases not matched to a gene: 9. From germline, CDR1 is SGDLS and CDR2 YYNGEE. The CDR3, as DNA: TGTGCCAGCAGCCCGGAGGCGGGGGGTCGCGAGCAGTACTTC. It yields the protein CASSPEAGGREQYF. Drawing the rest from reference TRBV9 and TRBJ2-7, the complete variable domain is DSGVTQTPKHLITATGQRVTLRCSPRSGDLSVYWYQQSLDQGLQFLIQYYNGEERAKGNILERFSAQQFPDLHSELNLSSLELGDSALYFCASSPEAGGREQYFGPGTRLTVT.

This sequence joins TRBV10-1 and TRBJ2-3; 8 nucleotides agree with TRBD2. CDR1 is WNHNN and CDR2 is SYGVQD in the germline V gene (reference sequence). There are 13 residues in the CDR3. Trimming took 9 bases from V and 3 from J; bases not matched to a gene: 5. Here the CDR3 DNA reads TGCGCCAGTAGTAGCGGGGTTACAGATACGCAGTATTTT. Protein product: CASSSGVTDTQYF.

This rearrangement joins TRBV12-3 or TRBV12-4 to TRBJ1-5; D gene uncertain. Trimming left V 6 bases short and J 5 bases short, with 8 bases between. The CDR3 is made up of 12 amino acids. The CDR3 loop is CASSLPDQPQHF. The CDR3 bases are TGTGCCAGCAGCCTACCCGATCAGCCCCAGCATTTT.